This TCR beta chain appears in the sequencing data of a study of vaccination and CD4 T cells after COVID-19. This CDR3 is 15 amino acids long. The germline CDR1 and CDR2 sequences are SGHRS and YFSETQ. The V segment lost 4 bases and the J segment 3 bases; nucleotides outside the gene matches: 8. Scientists ran DNA taken from cultured CD4+ T cells through the Oncomine TCR Beta short-read assay for sequencing. TCRdb reanalysed the PCR reads using MiXCR and keeps one entry per CDR3 protein. The table lists tens of thousands of distinct CDR3 sequences, roughly 53% of them singletons, with around 2.7% in the top ten. This sample's treatment: approximately 9-day PBMC culture with coronavirus spike peptide pools or control peptides (ViraFEST assay). As regards this clonotype: What it binds is unknown.

V is TRBV5-1 and J is TRBJ2-3, with 7 bases identical to TRBD1. This clonotype was obtained from a human donor who had recovered from COVID-19. The sequencing sample was made of CD4+ T cells from blood, cultured in vitro. CDR3 in DNA: TGCGCCAGCAGCGTGACAGGGTCGAGTACAGATACGCAGTATTTT. Its translation is CASSVTGSSTDTQYF. The full variable domain, completed using reference TRBV5-1 and TRBJ2-3, is KAGVTQTPRYLIKTRGQQVTLSCSPISGHRSVSWYQQTPGQGLQFLFEYFSETQRNKGNFPGRFSGRQFSNSRSEMNVSTLELGDSALYLCASSVTGSSTDTQYFGPGTRLTVL.